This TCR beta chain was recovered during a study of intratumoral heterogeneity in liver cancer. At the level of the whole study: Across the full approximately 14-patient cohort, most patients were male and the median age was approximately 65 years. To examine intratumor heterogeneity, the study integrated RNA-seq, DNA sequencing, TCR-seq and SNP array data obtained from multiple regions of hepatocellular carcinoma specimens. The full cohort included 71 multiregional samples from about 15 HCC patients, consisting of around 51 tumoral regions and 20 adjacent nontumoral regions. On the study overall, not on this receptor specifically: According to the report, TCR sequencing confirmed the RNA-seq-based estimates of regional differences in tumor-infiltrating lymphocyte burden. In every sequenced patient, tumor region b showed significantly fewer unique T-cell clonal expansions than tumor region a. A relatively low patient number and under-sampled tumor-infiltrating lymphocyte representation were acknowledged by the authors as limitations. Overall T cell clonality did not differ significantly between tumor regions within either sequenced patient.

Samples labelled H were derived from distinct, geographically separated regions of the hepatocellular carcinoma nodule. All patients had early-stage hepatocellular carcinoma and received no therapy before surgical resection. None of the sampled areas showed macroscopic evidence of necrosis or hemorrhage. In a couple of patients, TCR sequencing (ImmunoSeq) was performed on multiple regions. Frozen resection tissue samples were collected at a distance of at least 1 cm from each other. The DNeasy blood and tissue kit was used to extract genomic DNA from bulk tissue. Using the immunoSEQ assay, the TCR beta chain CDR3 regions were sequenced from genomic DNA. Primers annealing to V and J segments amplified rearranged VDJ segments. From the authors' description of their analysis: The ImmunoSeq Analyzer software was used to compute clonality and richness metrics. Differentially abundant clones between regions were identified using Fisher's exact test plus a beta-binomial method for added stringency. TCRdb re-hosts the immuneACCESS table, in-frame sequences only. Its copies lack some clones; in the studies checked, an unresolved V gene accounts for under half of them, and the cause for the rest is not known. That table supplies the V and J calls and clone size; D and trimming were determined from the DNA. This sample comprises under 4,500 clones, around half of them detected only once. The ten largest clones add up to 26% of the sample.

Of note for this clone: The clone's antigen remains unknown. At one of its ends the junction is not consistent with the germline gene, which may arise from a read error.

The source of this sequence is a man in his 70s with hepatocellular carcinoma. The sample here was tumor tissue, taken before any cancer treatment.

The sequenced DNA: TGTGCTAGCAGCTTTGGGACAGGAGGAGCTCTCTATGGCTACACCTTC. Its translation is CASSFGTGGALYGYTF. Rearrangement joined TRBV7-7 to TRBJ1-2; 8 central nucleotides agree with TRBD1. As encoded in the germline V gene (reference sequence), CDR1 is SSHAT while CDR2 is FNYEAQ. The CDR3 sequence holds 16 residues, the cysteine and phenylalanine included. The CDR3 DNA has 48 bases and is translated from base 1. With all but the CDR3 taken from the reference TRBV7-7 and TRBJ1-2 genes, the full variable domain is: GAGVSQSPRYKVTKRGQDVTLRCDPISSHATLYWYQQALGQGPEFLTYFNYEAQPDKSGLPSDRFSAERPEGSISTLTIQRTEQRDSAMYRCASSFGTGGALYGYTFGSGTRLTVV.